This note documents a single TCR beta chain sequence. Its target is not known. The record originates from a study of early T cells in non-severe SARS-CoV-2 infection. Study conclusions and caveats: Lookups in VDJdb leaned toward anti-spike CD8 responses and missed private and CD4 specificities.

V lost 5 bases and J lost 0, with 11 bases in between. The CDR3 extends over 16 amino acids. Individual cDNA molecules received unique molecular identifiers. TCRdb redid the calling of the 5' RACE reads with MiXCR, one entry per CDR3 protein. Of tens of thousands of distinct CDR3 sequences in the sample, over 9.5% were seen once. Sequencing was done on a sample of whole blood. The sequence came from an adult who was a healthcare worker with PCR-confirmed SARS-CoV-2 infection or an uninfected control (not recorded which). The V call is TRBV12-3 or TRBV12-4, the J call TRBJ2-6; unclear D gene. This CDR3 reads CASSPSRFSGANVLTF. Written as DNA, the CDR3 is TGTGCCAGCAGTCCCTCCCGGTTCTCTGGGGCCAACGTCCTGACTTTC.